One and the same sample provided the 32 T cell receptor beta chains below, sequenced in a study of T cells in localized non-small cell lung cancer. Here immunoSEQ multiplex PCR was the method, and the copy in TCRdb shows in-frame clones only, minus some. The table includes 25,000 to 35,000 clones, around 92% detected once. Sequencing was performed on peripheral blood mononuclear cells, taken before any cancer treatment. The receptor set was obtained from a woman aged 35 to 75 with stage III lung adenocarcinoma.

The chain employs TRBV18 and TRBJ2-7; 13 bases match TRBD2. The germline V gene encodes CDR1 KGHSH and CDR2 LQKENI. V was clipped by 3 bases and J by 3 bases; unmatched bases: 5. This CDR3 is built from 16 residues. CDR3: CASSPPGTSGIYEQYF. The CDR3 DNA follows: TGTGCCAGCTCACCCCCCGGGACTAGCGGGATCTACGAGCAGTACTTC.

The genes are TRBV9 and TRBJ2-2; 10 bases match TRBD2. CDR3 length: 16 residues. V dropped 3 bases and J dropped 6; count of bases not matched to a gene: 8. Per the germline V gene, CDR1 is SGDLS and CDR2 is YYNGEE. The chain's CDR3 is CASSDDRLAGAGELFF. The CDR3 DNA sequence: TGTGCCAGCAGCGACGACAGACTAGCGGGTGCCGGGGAGCTGTTTTTT.

The rearrangement links TRBV4-1 to TRBJ2-1; 7 bases align to TRBD2. V shed 2 bases, J shed 6 bases, and the junction held 4 bases outside the gene matches. The CDR3 spans 14 residues. Germline CDR1 MGHRA, CDR2 YSYEKL. The CDR3 loop is CASSQSGTTNEQFF. CDR3 sequence (DNA): TGCGCCAGCAGCCAATCCGGGACTACCAATGAGCAGTTCTTC.

This chain uses TRBV30 with TRBJ2-7; 10 bases are a match to TRBD1. J lost 5 bases, V lost 0 bases, and 4 bases had no gene match. The CDR3 runs 14 residues. Germline V gene sequence: CDR1 GTSNPN, CDR2 SVGIG (reference sequence). The CDR3 coding sequence is TGTGCCTGGAGTGTGGACAGGGGGTTCGACGAGCAGTACTTC. Its protein is CAWSVDRGFDEQYF.

V and J are TRBV5-1 and TRBJ1-2; D unclear. CDR1 and CDR2 (germline): SGHRS, YFSETQ. The germline V and J ends were trimmed by 1 base and 3 bases, with 7 bases remaining between them. The CDR3 consists of 13 residues. CDR3 nucleotides: TGCGCCAGCAGCTTGTCCGGTGACTATGGCTACACCTTC. Its protein is CASSLSGDYGYTF.

V usage is TRBV30 and J usage is TRBJ1-5; maybe TRBD1 (6 bases). The V and J ends lost 1 base and 6 bases respectively, with 13 bases between them. The CDR3 totals 14 residues. The V gene's germline CDR1 is GTSNPN and CDR2 SVGIG (reference sequence). The CDR3: CAWSGLGTTQPQHF. The CDR3 region has the DNA TGTGCCTGGAGTGGGTTGGGGACAACTCAGCCCCAGCATTTT.

The gene calls are TRBV19 and TRBJ1-1; no firm D call. This CDR3 spans 14 amino acids. Trimming took off 1 base at V and 3 bases at J, with 9 bases between the two ends. CDR1 is LNHDA and CDR2 is SQIVND in the germline V gene (reference sequence). CDR3 bases: TGTGCCAGTAGTATAGGTAACCCGTACACTGAAGCTTTCTTT. It specifies CASSIGNPYTEAFF.

This rearrangement joins TRBV5-4 to TRBJ2-2; 10 positions agree with TRBD1. The CDR3 loop spans 17 amino acids. Unmatched junction bases numbered 9, after V lost 0 bases and J lost 7 bases. CDR1 SGHNT and CDR2 YYREEE come from the germline V gene (reference sequence). CDR3 DNA sequence: TGTGCCAGCAGCTTGGATTTCGGGACAGGGGTCGGCGGGGAGCTGTTTTTT. This gives the protein CASSLDFGTGVGGELFF.

The rearrangement joins TRBV18 to TRBJ2-1; 10 nucleotides match TRBD1. J gave up 3 bases and V 4 bases, and 3 bases lay outside the gene matches. The CDR3 spans 15 residues. The germline gives CDR1 KGHSH, CDR2 LQKENI. CDR3 amino acids: CASSRGTGDYNEQFF. DNA for the CDR3: TGTGCCAGCTCACGCGGGACAGGGGACTACAATGAGCAGTTCTTC.

The chain has TRBV29-1 and TRBJ2-1, with unresolved D. V lost 7 bases to trimming and J lost 10 bases, with 20 bases between them. CDR1 and CDR2 (germline): SQVTM, ANQGSEA. This CDR3 contains 13 residues. The CDR3 here is CSADSRSQLEQFF. The CDR3 DNA sequence: TGCAGCGCCGACTCCAGGTCACAGTTGGAGCAGTTCTTC.

In DNA form, the CDR3 reads TGTGCCTGGAGTGCGTCGGGGCCTGAAGCTTTCTTT. It yields the protein CAWSASGPEAFF. The V gene is TRBV30, the J gene TRBJ1-1; TRBD1 is a possible D gene (5 bases). The CDR3 totals 12 residues. Germline CDR1 GTSNPN, CDR2 SVGIG (reference sequence). V lost 1 base and J lost 6, with 9 bases in between.

The chain uses TRBV5-1 and TRBJ2-5; 10 bases agree with TRBD1. The CDR3 has 16 amino acids. The trim removed 4 bases at V and 1 base at J, leaving 7 bases unmatched. Germline CDR1 is SGHRS and CDR2 is YFSETQ. CDR3 sequence (DNA): TGCGCCAGCAGCATTGGCGGGACAGGGGCCCAAGAGACCCAGTACTTC. Its protein is CASSIGGTGAQETQYF.

This clone has only a few counts. J is TRBJ1-1 and V is TRBV2; possible D gene TRBD1, 6 bases. V shed 3 bases and J shed 7 bases, with 12 bases lying between them. Germline CDR1 is SNHLY and CDR2 is FYNNEI. This CDR3 contains 13 residues. For the CDR3, the DNA is TGTGCCAGCAGTGAGTGGACAGAAGATGAAGCTTTCTTT. Its protein product is CASSEWTEDEAFF.

The chain employs TRBV5-1 and TRBJ1-1; the D is unclear. CDR3 length: 13 residues. The V gene lost 2 bases and the J gene lost 1 base, with 6 bases spanning the gap. Germline CDR1 SGHRS, CDR2 YFSETQ. CDR3 bases: TGCGCCAGCAGCTTAACGGCGAACACTGAAGCTTTCTTT. Translation gives CASSLTANTEAFF.

V is TRBV7-9 and J is TRBJ2-5, with D possibly called TRBD1 or TRBD2 (7 bases each). Germline CDR1 reads SEHNR; CDR2 reads FQNEAQ (reference sequence). V was pared by 5 bases and J by 3 bases, with 16 bases between. The CDR3 runs 15 residues. In DNA form, the CDR3 reads TGTGCCAGCAGCCCAGGGGGGGGGCGAGAAGAGACCCAGTACTTC. Its translation: CASSPGGGREETQYF. Looking up the rest from reference TRBV7-9 and TRBJ2-5 gives the full variable domain: DTGVSQNPRHKITKRGQNVTFRCDPISEHNRLYWYRQTLGQGPEFLTYFQNEAQLEKSRLLSDRFSAERPKGSFSTLEIQRTEQGDSAMYLCASSPGGGREETQYFGPGTRLLVL.

V gene TRBV7-9 combines with J gene TRBJ2-7, with D possibly being TRBD1 or TRBD2 (5 bases each). The CDR3 spans 14 residues. From germline, CDR1 is SEHNR and CDR2 FQNEAQ (reference sequence). Trimming pared 6 bases from V and 4 bases from J, leaving 16 bases between. In DNA, the CDR3 is TGTGCCAGCAGTCTAGCAGGGTTATTATACGAGCAGTACTTC. This encodes CASSLAGLLYEQYF. Variable domain in full (rest from reference TRBV7-9 and TRBJ2-7): DTGVSQNPRHKITKRGQNVTFRCDPISEHNRLYWYRQTLGQGPEFLTYFQNEAQLEKSRLLSDRFSAERPKGSFSTLEIQRTEQGDSAMYLCASSLAGLLYEQYFGPGTRLTVT.

V and J are TRBV27 and TRBJ1-5; the match to TRBD1 covers 8 bases. Germline V lookup: CDR1 MNHEY, CDR2 SMNVEV (reference sequence). The CDR3 totals 13 residues. The CDR3 is CAAGYRGNQPQHF. The CDR3 bases are TGTGCTGCCGGGTACAGGGGGAATCAGCCCCAGCATTTT.

CDR3 residues: CASSLPISGNTIYF. The CDR3 nucleotides are TGTGCCAGCAGCCTACCGATCTCTGGAAACACCATATATTTT. The chain recombines TRBV5-6 with TRBJ1-3; D gene ambiguous. The CDR3 has 14 amino acids. Germline lookup yields CDR1 SGHDT and CDR2 YYEEEE. The V end was cut by 4 bases, the J end by 0 bases, with 8 bases between.

The rearrangement links TRBV9 to TRBJ2-2; tentatively, D is TRBD1 (5 bases). The CDR3 length is 15 residues. CDR1 SGDLS and CDR2 YYNGEE come from the germline V gene. Trimming removed 3 bases from V and 7 bases from J, with 16 bases in between. Here the CDR3 reads CASSALQDQGGELFF. In DNA form, the CDR3 reads TGTGCCAGCAGCGCACTCCAGGATCAGGGCGGGGAGCTGTTTTTT.

The chain is built from TRBV6-1 and TRBJ2-7, with D perhaps TRBD1 (6 bases). Trimming left V 5 bases short and J 5 bases short, with 16 bases between. The length of the CDR3 is 14 residues. Germline V gene lookup returns CDR1 MNHNS and CDR2 SASEGT. The CDR3 region has the DNA TGTGCCAGCAGTCCTCTTACAGGGTCCGACGAGCAGTACTTC. This codes for CASSPLTGSDEQYF.

The chain is built from TRBV5-8 and TRBJ1-5, with D possibly being TRBD1 (6 bases). Germline V gene data show CDR1 as SGHTS and CDR2 as YDEGEE. This CDR3 has 17 residues. Trimming removed 4 bases from V and 0 bases from J, with 17 bases in between. Here the CDR3 reads CASSAGQPSDSNQPQHF. The CDR3 DNA reads TGTGCCAGCAGCGCCGGACAGCCCTCAGATAGCAATCAGCCCCAGCATTTT.

The J gene is TRBJ1-6, the V gene TRBV4-1; 7 nucleotides line up with TRBD1. The germline V gene has CDR1 MGHRA and CDR2 YSYEKL. This CDR3 has 15 residues. J was trimmed by 8 bases and V by 1 base; bases with no gene match: 5. The CDR3 protein is CASSQVATGYSPLHF. The CDR3 region has the DNA TGCGCCAGCAGCCAAGTCGCGACAGGGTATTCACCCCTCCACTTT.

CDR3 DNA: TGCAGCGGCCGGACAGGATGGAACACTGAAGCTTTCTTT. Translating it yields CSGRTGWNTEAFF. V is TRBV29-1 and J is TRBJ1-1; TRBD1 agrees at 7 bases. In germline, CDR1 is SQVTM, CDR2 ANQGSEA. V lost 7 bases, J lost 1 base, and 6 bases stayed unmatched. There are 13 residues in the CDR3.

This chain joins TRBV7-9 and TRBJ1-1, with 7 bases identical to TRBD1. The ends lost 8 bases at V and 0 bases at J; junction bases unmatched: 0. CDR1 and CDR2 (germline): SEHNR, FQNEAQ (reference sequence). The CDR3 contains 12 residues. The CDR3, as DNA: TGTGCCAGCGACAGGGTGAACACTGAAGCTTTCTTT. Its protein product is CASDRVNTEAFF.

The gene calls are TRBV7-9 and TRBJ2-6; D gene uncertain. CDR3 length: 18 residues. The ends were cut back, 5 bases at V and 0 bases at J, with 17 bases in the middle. The germline V gene has CDR1 SEHNR and CDR2 FQNEAQ (reference sequence). The CDR3 region is CASSLPSRAASGANVLTF. In DNA, the CDR3 is TGTGCCAGCAGCCTCCCATCTCGAGCAGCCTCTGGGGCCAACGTCCTGACTTTC.

The CDR3 DNA sequence: TGTGCCAGTAGTATAGGGCAGGGCGAGGGGGACACTGAAGCTTTCTTT. This gives the protein CASSIGQGEGDTEAFF. This chain joins TRBV19 and TRBJ1-1, with D tentatively TRBD1 (6 bases). The V gene's germline CDR1 is LNHDA and CDR2 SQIVND (reference sequence). The CDR3 sequence is 16 residues long. Deletions cut 1 base from V and 3 bases from J, with 15 bases between.

The J gene is TRBJ2-1, the V gene TRBV2; possibly TRBD2 for D (6 bases). Germline V gene data show CDR1 as SNHLY and CDR2 as FYNNEI. The ends were cut back, 8 bases at V and 4 bases at J, with 15 bases in the middle. The CDR3 runs to 14 residues. Here the CDR3 DNA reads TGTGCCAGCGCGAGGGACTCTCATTACAATGAGCAGTTCTTC. Amino acid sequence: CASARDSHYNEQFF.

The CDR3 is CASSEYAGTYEQYF. The CDR3 region has the DNA TGCGCCAGCAGTGAGTATGCGGGAACCTACGAGCAGTACTTC. The J gene is TRBJ2-7, the V gene TRBV10-1; perhaps TRBD2 as D (6 bases). Trimming cost V 1 base and J 2 bases, with 9 bases left between them. Germline V gene data show CDR1 as WNHNN and CDR2 as SYGVQD (reference sequence). The length of the CDR3 is 14 residues.

This clone appeared once. The V and J genes are TRBV5-5 and TRBJ2-1, with D possibly TRBD1 on 5 matching bases. V lost 0 bases to trimming and J lost 4 bases, with 8 bases between them. The CDR3 sequence is 14 residues long. The germline CDR1 and CDR2 sequences are SGHKS and YYEKEE (reference sequence). CDR3 DNA: TGTGCCAGCAGCTTGGATGCAGGGTACAATGAGCAGTTCTTC. It codes for CASSLDAGYNEQFF. The full variable domain, completed using reference TRBV5-5 and TRBJ2-1, is DAGVTQSPTHLIKTRGQQVTLRCSPISGHKSVSWYQQVLGQGPQFIFQYYEKEERGRGNFPDRFSARQFPNYSSELNVNALLLGDSALYLCASSLDAGYNEQFFGPGTRLTVL.

This clone is a singleton in its sample. The CDR3 region has the DNA TGTGCCAGCAGCCTTGATCCGGGACTTGAGGGTGGCTACACCTTC. Its translation is CASSLDPGLEGGYTF. The V gene is TRBV28, the J gene TRBJ1-2; possibly TRBD1 for D (5 bases). This CDR3 region has 15 residues. The V gene's germline CDR1 is MDHEN and CDR2 SYDVKM. Between the trimmed V and J ends, which lost 6 bases and 7 bases, there was a span of 21 bases.

There are a few counts of this clone. This chain links TRBV10-1 with TRBJ1-1; 7 nucleotides agree with TRBD1. V was clipped by 4 bases and J by 6 bases; unmatched bases: 8. In germline, CDR1 is WNHNN, CDR2 SYGVQD (reference sequence). CDR3 length: 14 amino acids. The CDR3 DNA is TGCGCCAGCAGTGTGGGCAGGGGGGTCGCTGAAGCTTTCTTT. This gives the protein CASSVGRGVAEAFF.

The rearrangement joins TRBV5-1 to TRBJ1-3, with 7 bases identical to TRBD1. V was clipped by 4 bases and J by 3 bases; unmatched bases: 13. This CDR3 region has 17 residues. Germline V gene lookup returns CDR1 SGHRS and CDR2 YFSETQ. The CDR3 coding sequence is TGCGCCAGCAGCCCGGGACAGCGACCAAGCTTTGGAAACACCATATATTTT. Translated: CASSPGQRPSFGNTIYF.